This TCR beta chain is drawn from a study of spatial heterogeneity in lung cancer. Overall study findings and caveats: In blood, ubiquitous expanded tumor TCRs appeared more at resection than follow-up.

From the 5' RACE reads, TCRdb called clonotypes with MiXCR, one entry per CDR3 protein. The sample yields about 100,000 distinct CDR3 sequences, just under 20% seen once. This clonotype has just a few counts. Antigen: not known. The CDR3 has 16 amino acids. V lost 0 bases and J lost 8; bases outside the gene matches: 6. From germline, CDR1 is LGHDT and CDR2 YNNKEL (reference sequence). As to time point: blood at routine non-recurrence follow-up after resection. The genes are TRBV3-1 and TRBJ1-6, with 8 bases matching TRBD1. This sequence was found in a male donor with early-stage non-small cell lung cancer. This material consisted of PBMCs, taken at follow-up. For the CDR3, the DNA is TGTGCCAGCAGCCAAGAAGCAGGGGGCACGTATTCACCCCTCCACTTT. Amino acids: CASSQEAGGTYSPLHF.